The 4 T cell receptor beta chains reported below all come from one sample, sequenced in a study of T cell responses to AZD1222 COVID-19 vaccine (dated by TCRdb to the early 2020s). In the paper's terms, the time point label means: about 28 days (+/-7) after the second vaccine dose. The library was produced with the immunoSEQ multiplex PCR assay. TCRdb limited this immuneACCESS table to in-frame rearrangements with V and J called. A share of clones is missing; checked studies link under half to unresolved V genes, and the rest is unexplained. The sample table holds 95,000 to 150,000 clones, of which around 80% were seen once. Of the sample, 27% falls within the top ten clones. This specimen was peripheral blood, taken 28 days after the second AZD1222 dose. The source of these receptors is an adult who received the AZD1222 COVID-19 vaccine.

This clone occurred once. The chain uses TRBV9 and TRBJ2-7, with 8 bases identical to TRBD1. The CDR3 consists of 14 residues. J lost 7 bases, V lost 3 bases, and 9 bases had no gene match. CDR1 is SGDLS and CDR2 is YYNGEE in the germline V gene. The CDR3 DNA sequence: TGTGCCAGCAGCGGGACAGGGACAACCCTGGAGCAGTACTTC. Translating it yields CASSGTGTTLEQYF.

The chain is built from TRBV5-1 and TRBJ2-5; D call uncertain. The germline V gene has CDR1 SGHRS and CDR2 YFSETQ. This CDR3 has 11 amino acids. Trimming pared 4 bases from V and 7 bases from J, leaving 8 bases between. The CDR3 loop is CASSIPGTQYF. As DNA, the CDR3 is TGCGCCAGCAGCATACCGGGGACCCAGTACTTC.

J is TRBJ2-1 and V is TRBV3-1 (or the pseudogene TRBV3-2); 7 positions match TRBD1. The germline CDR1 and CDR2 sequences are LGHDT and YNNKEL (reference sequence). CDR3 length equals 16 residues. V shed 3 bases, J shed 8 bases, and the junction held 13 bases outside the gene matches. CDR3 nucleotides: TGTGCCAGCAGCCAGAGACTATTAGGGGGCGTCTATGAGCAGTTCTTC. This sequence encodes CASSQRLLGGVYEQFF.

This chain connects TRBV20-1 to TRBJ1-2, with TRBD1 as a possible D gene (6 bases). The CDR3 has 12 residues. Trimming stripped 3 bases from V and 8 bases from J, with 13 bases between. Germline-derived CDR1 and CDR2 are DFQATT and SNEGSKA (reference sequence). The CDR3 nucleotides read TGCAGTGCTAGTGACAGGATTGGGGGCTACACCTTC. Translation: CSASDRIGGYTF.